The 13 T cell receptor beta chains given below trace back to one sample, sequenced in a study of T cells in Graves' hyperthyroidism and ophthalmopathy. The source material, RNA transcripts, was used to amplify TCR beta CDR3 regions. An initial round of RT-PCR targeting the TCR CDR3 relied on the HTBI primer set. MiXCR, applied by TCRdb to the multiplex PCR reads, yields one record per CDR3 protein. The table includes nearly 250,000 distinct CDR3 sequences, approximately 25% detected once. The specimen sequenced was blood. The receptors here all came from a woman aged 40 to 50 with Graves' ophthalmopathy.

This clonotype was seen more than once but under ten times. A read error is possible here, since a much larger clone lies one base away. The rearrangement uses TRBV5-1 and TRBJ1-6; D gene ambiguous. The CDR3 loop spans 13 amino acids. Germline V lookup: CDR1 SGHRS, CDR2 YFSETQ. Written as DNA, the CDR3 is TGCGCCAGCTGCTTTGGGGATGACTCACCCCTCCACTTT. Translating it yields CASCFGDDSPLHF.

V is TRBV6-5 and J is TRBJ1-5; the D gene is possibly TRBD1 (5 bases). V was shortened by 0 bases and J by 4 bases, with 16 bases between the two germline ends. The CDR3 consists of 17 residues. Germline CDR1 is MNHEY and CDR2 is SVGAGI. The CDR3: CASSYSPPGGPNQPQHF. DNA for the CDR3: TGTGCCAGCAGTTACTCGCCACCGGGGGGACCTAATCAGCCCCAGCATTTT.

In this sample, this clonotype turned up many times. The chain links TRBV30 to TRBJ2-7; TRBD1 might be the D (6 bases). CDR1 GTSNPN and CDR2 SVGIG come from the germline V gene (reference sequence). CDR3 length: 15 residues. The V end lost 3 bases, the J end lost 2 bases, and 17 bases lay between the germline ends. CDR3 in DNA: TGTGCCTGGAGAACCACCGGGACACCTCCCTACGAGCAGTACTTC. Its protein is CAWRTTGTPPYEQYF.

The sample holds many counts of this clonotype. J is TRBJ2-2 and V is TRBV2, with unresolved D. V lost 6 bases and J 1 base, leaving 9 bases between the germline ends. Germline V gene sequence: CDR1 SNHLY, CDR2 FYNNEI. The CDR3 loop spans 14 amino acids. The CDR3 bases are TGTGCCAGCAGGTTACCCCTGAACACCGGGGAGCTGTTTTTT. Protein product: CASRLPLNTGELFF.

This clonotype has at least ten counts. The genes are TRBV28 and TRBJ1-1, with a tentative D call TRBD1 (5 bases). CDR1 is MDHEN, CDR2 SYDVKM, per germline. The CDR3 sequence is 16 residues long. The V end was cut by 4 bases, the J end by 1 base, with 16 bases between. The CDR3 region is CASSSYTPRANTEAFF. As DNA, the CDR3 is TGTGCCAGCAGTTCCTACACCCCCAGGGCGAACACTGAAGCTTTCTTT.

This clonotype was seen at least ten times. The chain recombines TRBV25-1 with TRBJ2-7; TRBD2 is a possible D gene (6 bases). Germline V lookup: CDR1 MGHDK, CDR2 SYGVNS. The CDR3 length is 15 residues. V lost 3 bases, J lost 5 bases, and 17 bases lay in between. In DNA form, the CDR3 reads TGTGCCAGCAGTGAGAGTATTGGGGTAGCGGACGAGCAGTACTTC. Its translation is CASSESIGVADEQYF.

This clonotype showed up many times. The chain carries TRBV28 and TRBJ2-5; tentatively, D is TRBD2 (5 bases). CDR1 and CDR2 from the germline V gene are MDHEN and SYDVKM. Trimming removed 1 base from V and 5 bases from J, with 14 bases in between. CDR3 length: 15 residues. CDR3 sequence (DNA): TGTGCCAGCAGTTTATTATCCGGGATGTATGAGACCCAGTACTTC. Protein sequence: CASSLLSGMYETQYF.

The V call is TRBV28, the J call TRBJ2-7; D is unclear. The CDR3 is made up of 9 amino acids. CDR1 is MDHEN, CDR2 SYDVKM, per germline. V lost 4 bases and J lost 9, with 4 bases in between. This chain's CDR3 is CASSWGQYF. The CDR3 bases are TGTGCCAGCAGTTGGGGGCAGTACTTC.

At least ten counts were recorded for this clonotype. V and J are TRBV19 and TRBJ2-7; TRBD1 might be the D (5 bases). This CDR3 spans 17 amino acids. Per the germline V gene, CDR1 is LNHDA and CDR2 is SQIVND (reference sequence). Trimming took off 6 bases at V and 4 bases at J, with 25 bases between the two ends. The CDR3 DNA follows: TGTGCCAGTAGCCCGAGTGGGGCAGGACAATCATTTTACGAGCAGTACTTC. It encodes CASSPSGAGQSFYEQYF.

This clonotype was seen ten or more times. This rearrangement joins TRBV6-5 to TRBJ2-7, with 11 bases identical to TRBD2. Looked up from germline, CDR1 is MNHEY and CDR2 is SVGAGI. This CDR3 spans 13 amino acids. Trimming cost V 6 bases and J 2 bases; bases outside gene matches: 0. DNA of the CDR3: TGTGCCAGCAGGACTAGCGGGACCTACGAGCAGTACTTC. Translating gives CASRTSGTYEQYF.

The chain recombines TRBV28 with TRBJ2-7; D could derive from TRBD1 or TRBD2 (5 bases each). V shed 8 bases and J shed 5 bases, with 13 bases lying between them. The CDR3 extends over 12 amino acids. CDR1 is MDHEN and CDR2 is SYDVKM in the germline V gene. The CDR3, as DNA: TGTGCCAGCGCAGGGTCGGGGCACGAGCAGTACTTC. This translates into CASAGSGHEQYF.

This clonotype occurred many times. This chain uses TRBV20-1 with TRBJ1-5, with D perhaps TRBD1 (6 bases). V was pared by 6 bases and J by 6 bases, with 12 bases between. This CDR3 contains 12 residues. CDR1 is DFQATT and CDR2 is SNEGSKA in the germline V gene (reference sequence). The DNA of the CDR3 is TGCAGTGCCAGCAGGGGAACTCAGCCCCAGCATTTT. Protein sequence: CSASRGTQPQHF.

Many counts were recorded for this clonotype. The chain has TRBV5-1 and TRBJ2-4; no clear D gene. Trimming left V 1 base short and J 0 bases short, with 11 bases between. Germline loops: CDR1 SGHRS, CDR2 YFSETQ. The CDR3 covers 16 residues. The CDR3 is CASSLSENLAKNIQYF. The CDR3 region has the DNA TGCGCCAGCAGCTTGTCCGAAAATCTAGCCAAAAACATTCAGTACTTC.